The following is a T cell receptor beta chain sequence with its context. Its cognate antigen is unknown. The PCR ran on 60 Vbeta and 13 Jbeta primers. Clones were read by immunoSEQ multiplex PCR, and TCRdb kept only the in-frame ones, dropping some. The sample shows fewer than 200,000 clones, about three quarters of them seen only once. The sample originates from a study of cytomegalovirus exposure and HLA in healthy donors. Points from the study as a whole: A few V segments could not be told apart, such as TRBV6-2 and TRBV6-3, and were left out. Researchers reported in a later analysis that common viral pathogens appeared linked to several top clusters. It was 150 to 200 TCR beta chains that were listed as cytomegalovirus-associated.

Germline V gene sequence: CDR1 SEHNR, CDR2 FQNEAQ (reference sequence). V shed 4 bases and J 0 bases; nucleotides not matched to a gene: 4. The CDR3 is 15 residues long. J is TRBJ1-1 and V is TRBV7-9, with 8 nucleotides matching TRBD1. Sample: PBMCs. This TCR came from a girl aged 10-17 years in good health and CMV-seronegative. The CDR3 DNA sequence: TGTGCCAGCAGCTCAGACAGGGGCTTGAACACTGAAGCTTTCTTT. This gives the protein CASSSDRGLNTEAFF.